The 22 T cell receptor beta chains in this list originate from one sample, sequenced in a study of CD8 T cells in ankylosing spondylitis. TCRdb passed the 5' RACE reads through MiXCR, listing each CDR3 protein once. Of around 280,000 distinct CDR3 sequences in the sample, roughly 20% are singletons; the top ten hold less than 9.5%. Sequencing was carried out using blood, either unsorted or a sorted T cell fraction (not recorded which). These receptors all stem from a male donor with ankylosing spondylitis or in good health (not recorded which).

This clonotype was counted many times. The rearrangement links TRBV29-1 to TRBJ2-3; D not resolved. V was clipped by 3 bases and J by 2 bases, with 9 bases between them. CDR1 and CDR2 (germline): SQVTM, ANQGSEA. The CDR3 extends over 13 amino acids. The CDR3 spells CSVEVSPTDTQYF. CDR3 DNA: TGCAGCGTTGAGGTCAGCCCCACAGATACGCAGTATTTT.

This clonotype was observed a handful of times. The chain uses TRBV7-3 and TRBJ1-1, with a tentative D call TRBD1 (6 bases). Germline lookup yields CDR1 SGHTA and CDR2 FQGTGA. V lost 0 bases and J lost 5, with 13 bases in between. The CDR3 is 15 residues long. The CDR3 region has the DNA TGTGCCAGCAGCTTAACGCCCAGGGGAGGGACTGAAGCTTTCTTT. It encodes CASSLTPRGGTEAFF.

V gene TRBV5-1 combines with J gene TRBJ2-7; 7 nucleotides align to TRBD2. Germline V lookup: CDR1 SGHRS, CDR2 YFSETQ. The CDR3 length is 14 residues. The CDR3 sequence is CVPPREGSSYEQYV. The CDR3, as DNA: TGCGTCCCTCCTAGGGAGGGGAGCTCCTACGAGCAGTACGTC.

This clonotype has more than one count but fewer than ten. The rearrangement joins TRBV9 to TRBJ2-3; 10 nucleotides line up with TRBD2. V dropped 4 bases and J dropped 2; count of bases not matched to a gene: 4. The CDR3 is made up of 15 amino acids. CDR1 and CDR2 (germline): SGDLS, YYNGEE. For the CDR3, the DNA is TGTGCCAGCAGCTTCGGACTAGCGGTCACAGATACGCAGTATTTT. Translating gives CASSFGLAVTDTQYF.

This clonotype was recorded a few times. The CDR3 DNA follows: TGCAGTGCACCAGGGGACGGGTCACCCCTCCACTTT. This translates into CSAPGDGSPLHF. This sequence joins TRBV20-1 and TRBJ1-6; tentatively, D is TRBD1 (6 bases). CDR3 length: 12 residues. Germline CDR1 is DFQATT and CDR2 is SNEGSKA (reference sequence). Trimming left V 6 bases short and J 10 bases short, with 13 bases between.

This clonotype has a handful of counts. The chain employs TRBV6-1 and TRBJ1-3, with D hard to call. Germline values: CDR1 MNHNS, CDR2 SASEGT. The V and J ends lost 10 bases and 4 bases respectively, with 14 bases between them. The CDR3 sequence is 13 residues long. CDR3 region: CATARTAGNTIYF. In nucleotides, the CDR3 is TGTGCCACCGCCAGAACAGCGGGAAACACCATATATTTT.

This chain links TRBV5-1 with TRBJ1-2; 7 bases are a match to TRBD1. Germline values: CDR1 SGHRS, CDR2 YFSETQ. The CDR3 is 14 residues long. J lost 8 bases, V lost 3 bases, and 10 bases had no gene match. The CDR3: CASSSPQGFGGYTF. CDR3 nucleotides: TGCGCCAGCAGCTCCCCACAGGGGTTCGGAGGCTACACCTTC.

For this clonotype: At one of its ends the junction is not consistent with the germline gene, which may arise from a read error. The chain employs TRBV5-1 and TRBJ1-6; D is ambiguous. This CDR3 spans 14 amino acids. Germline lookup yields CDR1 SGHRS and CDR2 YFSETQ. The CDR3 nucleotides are TGCGCCAGCAGATTGGAGTCCAGGTATTCACCCCTCCACTTT. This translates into CASRLESRYSPLHF.

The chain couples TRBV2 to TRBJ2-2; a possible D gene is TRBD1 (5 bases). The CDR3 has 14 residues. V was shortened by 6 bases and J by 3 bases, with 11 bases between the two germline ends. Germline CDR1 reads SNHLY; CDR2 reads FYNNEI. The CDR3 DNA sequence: TGTGCCAGCAGCGACAGACCATACACCGGGGAGCTGTTTTTT. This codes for CASSDRPYTGELFF.

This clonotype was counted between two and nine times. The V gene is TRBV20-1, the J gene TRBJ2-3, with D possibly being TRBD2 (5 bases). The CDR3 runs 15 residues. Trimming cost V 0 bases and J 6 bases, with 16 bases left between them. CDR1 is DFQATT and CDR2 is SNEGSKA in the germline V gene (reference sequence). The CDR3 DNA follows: TGCAGTGCTAGAGATTACCTCGGGGTCGGGGATACGCAGTATTTT. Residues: CSARDYLGVGDTQYF.

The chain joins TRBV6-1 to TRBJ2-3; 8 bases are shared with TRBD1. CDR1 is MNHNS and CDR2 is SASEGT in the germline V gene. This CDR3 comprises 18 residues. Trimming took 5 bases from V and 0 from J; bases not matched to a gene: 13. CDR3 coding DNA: TGTGCCAGCAGTAATACCCCGATGACAGGGGTGAGCACAGATACGCAGTATTTT. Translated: CASSNTPMTGVSTDTQYF.

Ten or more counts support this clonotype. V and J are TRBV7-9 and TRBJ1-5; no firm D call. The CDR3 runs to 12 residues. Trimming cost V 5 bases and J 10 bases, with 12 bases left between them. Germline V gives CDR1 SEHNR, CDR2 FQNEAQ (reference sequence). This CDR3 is CASSTPPGPQHF. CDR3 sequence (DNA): TGTGCCAGCAGCACACCACCGGGACCCCAGCATTTT.

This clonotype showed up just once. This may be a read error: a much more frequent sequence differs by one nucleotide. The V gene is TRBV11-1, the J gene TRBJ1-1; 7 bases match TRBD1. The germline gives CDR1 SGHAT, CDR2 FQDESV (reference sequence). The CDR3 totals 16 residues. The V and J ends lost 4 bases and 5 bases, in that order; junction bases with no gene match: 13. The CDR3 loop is CASSSSRDSSKTEAFF. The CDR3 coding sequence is TGTGCCAGCAGCTCCTCCCGGGACAGTTCGAAAACTGAAGCTTTCTTT.

In DNA form, the CDR3 reads TGTGCCAGCAGATACGGGACAGCTTCTTATGAAGCTTTCTTT. It yields the protein CASRYGTASYEAFF. This chain connects TRBV5-6 to TRBJ1-1; TRBD1 matches 7 bases. V lost 5 bases, J lost 7 bases, and 11 bases stayed unmatched. CDR1 is SGHDT, CDR2 YYEEEE, per germline. The CDR3 totals 14 residues.

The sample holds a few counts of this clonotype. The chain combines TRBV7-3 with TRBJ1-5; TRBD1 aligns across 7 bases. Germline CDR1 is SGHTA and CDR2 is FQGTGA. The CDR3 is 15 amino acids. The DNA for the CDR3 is TGTTACCCCGGGACAGCCCTATATAGCAATCAGCCCCAGCATTTT. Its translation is CYPGTALYSNQPQHF.

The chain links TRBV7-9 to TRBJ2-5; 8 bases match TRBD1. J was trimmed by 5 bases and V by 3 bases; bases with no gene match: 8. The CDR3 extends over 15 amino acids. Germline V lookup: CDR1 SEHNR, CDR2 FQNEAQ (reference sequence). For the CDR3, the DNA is TGTGCCAGCAGCTTTGATCAGGGGGCGTCGGAGACCCAGTACTTC. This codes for CASSFDQGASETQYF. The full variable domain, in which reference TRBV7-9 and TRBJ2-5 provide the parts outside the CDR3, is DTGVSQNPRHKITKRGQNVTFRCDPISEHNRLYWYRQTLGQGPEFLTYFQNEAQLEKSRLLSDRFSAERPKGSFSTLEIQRTEQGDSAMYLCASSFDQGASETQYFGPGTRLLVL.

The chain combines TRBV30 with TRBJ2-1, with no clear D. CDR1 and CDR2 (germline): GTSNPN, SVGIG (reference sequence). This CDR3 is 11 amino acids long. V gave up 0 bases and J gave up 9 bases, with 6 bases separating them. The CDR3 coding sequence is TGTGCCTGGAGTGTACTATCTGAGCAGTTCTTC. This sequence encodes CAWSVLSEQFF. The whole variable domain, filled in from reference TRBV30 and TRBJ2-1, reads SQTIHQWPATLVQPVGSPLSLECTVEGTSNPNLYWYRQAAGRGLQLLFYSVGIGQISSEVPQNLSASRPQDRQFILSSKKLLLSDSGFYLCAWSVLSEQFFGPGTRLTVL.

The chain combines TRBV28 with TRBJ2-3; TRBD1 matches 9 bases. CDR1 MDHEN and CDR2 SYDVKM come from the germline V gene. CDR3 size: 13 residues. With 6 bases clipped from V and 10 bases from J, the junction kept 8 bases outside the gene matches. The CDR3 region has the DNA TGTGCCAGCAGGAAAGACAGGGGGGGGGCGCAGTATTTT. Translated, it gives CASRKDRGGAQYF.

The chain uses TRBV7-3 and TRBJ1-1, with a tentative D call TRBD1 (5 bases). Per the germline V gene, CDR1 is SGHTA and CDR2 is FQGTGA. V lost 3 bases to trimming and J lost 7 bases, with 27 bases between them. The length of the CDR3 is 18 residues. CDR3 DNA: TGTGCCAGCAGCTTTCCGTTTACGGGGGATATTTCTTACGTTGAAGCTTTCTTT. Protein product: CASSFPFTGDISYVEAFF.

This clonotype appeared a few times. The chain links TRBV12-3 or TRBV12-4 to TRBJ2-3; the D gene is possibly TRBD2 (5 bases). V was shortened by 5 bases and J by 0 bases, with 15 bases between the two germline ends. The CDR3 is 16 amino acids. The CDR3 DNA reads TGTGCCAGCAGTCCCCTGCTCGGGGAAAGCACAGATACGCAGTATTTT. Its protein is CASSPLLGESTDTQYF.

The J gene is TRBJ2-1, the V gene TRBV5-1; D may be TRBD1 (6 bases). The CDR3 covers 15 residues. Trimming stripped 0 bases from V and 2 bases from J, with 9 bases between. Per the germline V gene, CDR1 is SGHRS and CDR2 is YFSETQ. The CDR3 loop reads CASSLESGAYNEQFF. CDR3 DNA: TGCGCCAGCAGCTTGGAGTCAGGGGCCTACAATGAGCAGTTCTTC.

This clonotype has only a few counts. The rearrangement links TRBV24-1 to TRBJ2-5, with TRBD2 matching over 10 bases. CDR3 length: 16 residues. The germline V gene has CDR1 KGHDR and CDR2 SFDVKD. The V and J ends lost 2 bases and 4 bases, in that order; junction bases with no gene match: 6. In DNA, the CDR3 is TGTGCCACCAGTGATTCTAGCGGGAGACAGCTAGAGACCCAGTACTTC. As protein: CATSDSSGRQLETQYF.